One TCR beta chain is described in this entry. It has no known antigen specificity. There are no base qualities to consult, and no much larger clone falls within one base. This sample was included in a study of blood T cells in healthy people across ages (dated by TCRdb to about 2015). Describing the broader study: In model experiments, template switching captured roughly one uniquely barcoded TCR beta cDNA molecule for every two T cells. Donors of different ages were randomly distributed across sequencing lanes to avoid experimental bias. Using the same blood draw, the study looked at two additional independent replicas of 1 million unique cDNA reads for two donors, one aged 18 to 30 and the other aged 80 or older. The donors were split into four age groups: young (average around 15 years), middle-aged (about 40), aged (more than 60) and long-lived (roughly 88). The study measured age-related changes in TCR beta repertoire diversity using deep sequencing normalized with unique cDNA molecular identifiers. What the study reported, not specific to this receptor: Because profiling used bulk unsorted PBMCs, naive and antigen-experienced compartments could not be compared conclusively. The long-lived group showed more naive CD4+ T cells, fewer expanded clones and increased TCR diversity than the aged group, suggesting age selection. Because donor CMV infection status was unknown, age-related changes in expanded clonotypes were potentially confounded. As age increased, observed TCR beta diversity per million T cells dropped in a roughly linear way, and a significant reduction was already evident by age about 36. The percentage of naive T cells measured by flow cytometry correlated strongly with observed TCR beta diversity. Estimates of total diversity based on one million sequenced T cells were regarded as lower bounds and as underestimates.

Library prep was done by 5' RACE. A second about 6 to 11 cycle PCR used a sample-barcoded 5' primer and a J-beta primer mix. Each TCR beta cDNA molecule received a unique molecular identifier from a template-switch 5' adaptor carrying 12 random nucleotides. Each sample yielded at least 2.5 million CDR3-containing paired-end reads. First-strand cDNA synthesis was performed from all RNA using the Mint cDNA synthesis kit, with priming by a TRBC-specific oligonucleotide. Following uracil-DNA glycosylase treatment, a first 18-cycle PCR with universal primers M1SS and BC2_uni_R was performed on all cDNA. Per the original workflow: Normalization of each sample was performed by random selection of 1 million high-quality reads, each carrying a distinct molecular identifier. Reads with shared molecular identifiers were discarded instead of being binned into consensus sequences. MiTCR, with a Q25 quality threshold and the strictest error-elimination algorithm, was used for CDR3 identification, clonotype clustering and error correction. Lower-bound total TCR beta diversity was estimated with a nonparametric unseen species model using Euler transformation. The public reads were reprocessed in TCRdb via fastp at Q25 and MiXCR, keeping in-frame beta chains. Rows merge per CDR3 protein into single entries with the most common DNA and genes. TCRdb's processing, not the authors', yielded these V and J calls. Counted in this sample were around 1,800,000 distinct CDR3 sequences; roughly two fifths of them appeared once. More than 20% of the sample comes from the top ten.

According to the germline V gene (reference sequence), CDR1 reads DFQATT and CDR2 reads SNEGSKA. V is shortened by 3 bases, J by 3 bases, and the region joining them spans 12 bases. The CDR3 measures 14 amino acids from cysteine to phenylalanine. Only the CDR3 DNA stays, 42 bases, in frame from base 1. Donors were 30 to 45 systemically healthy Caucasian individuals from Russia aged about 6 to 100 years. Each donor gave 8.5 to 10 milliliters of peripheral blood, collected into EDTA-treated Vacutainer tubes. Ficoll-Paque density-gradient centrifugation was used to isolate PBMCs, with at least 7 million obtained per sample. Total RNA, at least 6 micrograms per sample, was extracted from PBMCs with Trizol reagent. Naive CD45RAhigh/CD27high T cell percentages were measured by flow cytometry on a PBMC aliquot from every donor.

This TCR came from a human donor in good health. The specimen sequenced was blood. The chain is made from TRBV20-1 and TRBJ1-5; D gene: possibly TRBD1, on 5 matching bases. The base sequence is TGCAGTGCTAGTAGAGGACACCTCAATCAGCCCCAGCATTTT. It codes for CSASRGHLNQPQHF.